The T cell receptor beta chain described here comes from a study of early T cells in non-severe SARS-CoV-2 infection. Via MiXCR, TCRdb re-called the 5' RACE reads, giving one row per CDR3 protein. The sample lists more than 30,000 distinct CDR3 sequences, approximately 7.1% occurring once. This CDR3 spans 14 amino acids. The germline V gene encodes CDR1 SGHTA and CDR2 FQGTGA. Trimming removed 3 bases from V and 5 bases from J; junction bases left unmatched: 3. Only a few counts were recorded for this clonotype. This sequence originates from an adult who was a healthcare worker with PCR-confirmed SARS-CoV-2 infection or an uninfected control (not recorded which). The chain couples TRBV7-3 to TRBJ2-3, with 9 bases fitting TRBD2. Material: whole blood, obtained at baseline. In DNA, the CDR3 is TGTGCCAGCAGCTTTGGCGGGAGGGAAGATACGCAGTATTTT. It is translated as CASSFGGREDTQYF.